A single TCR beta chain is shown here with its context. In its sample, this clonotype was seen many times. The antigen it binds to is not known. No much larger clone exists at a distance of one base, and base qualities are not known. CDR1 and CDR2 (LNHDA, SQIVND) derive from the germline V gene (reference sequence). The V end loses 6 bases and the J end loses 3 bases, and a stretch of 17 bases separates them. From cysteine to phenylalanine, the CDR3 is 15 amino acids long. Solely the CDR3 DNA is kept, with 45 bases framed from the first base. Genomic DNA served as template for TCR beta VDJ combination and CDR3 sequence profiling. An Illumina HiSeq 2000 was the platform used for TCR repertoire sequencing. The original pipeline was this. TRBV/TRBJ rearrangement plots, CDR3 size and DJ length profiles, and Simpson's diversity index were used to assess repertoires. The most abundant DNA sequence in the deep sequencing data was defined as the immunodominant clone. CDR3 amino acid sequences were checked for sharing between subjects and were compared against published repertoires and the VDJdb database. TCRdb reworked the public reads: Q25 trimming with fastp, MiXCR clone assembly, productive beta chains retained. Every entry covers one CDR3 protein and lists the most common genes and DNA from its rows. TCRdb's processing, not the study's, gives the V and J calls here. Recorded for this sample are more than 95,000 distinct CDR3 sequences; approximately 36% of them occurred a single time. Of the sample, about 2.7% is held by the ten largest clones.

The record originates from a study of CD8+CD57+ T cells in acquired aplastic anemia (dated by TCRdb to the late 2010s). Describing the broader study: On average, sorted CD4+ and CD8+ cells yielded roughly 3.4 ug of extracted DNA, with a range of about 0.17 to 27.4 ug. CD8+CD57+ expansion was defined as a frequency above the mean frequency observed in healthy subjects. The research as a whole found: No significant difference in CD8+ Simpson's diversity was found between patients and healthy controls (P=0.060). Roughly 30 CD8+ CDR3 sequences were found to be shared between patients and controls, but these sequences appeared to be highly expressed in patients and within the immunodominant clones of the patients.

The patients picked for sequencing were ones in whom flow cytometry had shown an expansion of CD8+CD57+ cells. Every patient had a diagnosis of severe acquired aplastic anemia based on International Study of Aplastic Anemia and Agranulocytosis and Camitta criteria. No patient had received any therapy when blood was sampled. The study deep-sequenced TCR repertoires of sorted CD4+ and CD8+ blood T cells from severe aplastic anemia patients and healthy subjects. Patients were enrolled in the USA under clinicaltrials.gov protocols 00001620, 01623167, 00001397, 00071045, 00081523 and 00961064. Ficoll-Paque density gradient centrifugation was used to isolate peripheral blood mononuclear cells. Before DNA extraction, CD4+ and CD8+ T cells were sorted by FACS or by magnetic beads.

This TCR derives from a human donor with aplastic anemia. The sample was sorted CD4+, CD8+, or CD8+CD57+ T cells (not recorded which) from PBMCs. The chain is made from TRBV19 and TRBJ1-1; D gene: possibly TRBD1, on 6 matching bases. The CDR3 is CASSPNRDLYTEAFF. The DNA is TGTGCCAGTAGCCCCAACAGGGATTTATACACTGAAGCTTTCTTT.